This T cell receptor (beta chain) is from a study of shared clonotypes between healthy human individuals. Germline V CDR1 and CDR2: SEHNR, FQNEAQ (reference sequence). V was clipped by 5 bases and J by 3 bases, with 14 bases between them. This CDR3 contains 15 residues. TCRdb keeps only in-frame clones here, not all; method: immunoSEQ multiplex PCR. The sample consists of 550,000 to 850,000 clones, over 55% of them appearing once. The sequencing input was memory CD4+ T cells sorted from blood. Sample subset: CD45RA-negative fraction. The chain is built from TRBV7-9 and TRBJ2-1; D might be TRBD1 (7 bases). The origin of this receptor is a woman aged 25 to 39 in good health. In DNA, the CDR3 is TGTGCCAGCAGCCCTGGGCAGGGGGGCTACAATGAGCAGTTCTTC. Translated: CASSPGQGGYNEQFF.